Listed below are T cell receptor beta chains from one sample, sequenced in a study of control samples from healthy donors and cancer patients. Generated by immunoSEQ multiplex PCR, the TCRdb table keeps only in-frame clones and is missing some. Seen here are 65,000 to 95,000 clones, 80% to 90% observed once, and the top ten hold about 18%. What was sequenced was blood. Receptors originate from a man aged 50 to 60 in good health. CDR3s include the opening cysteine and the closing phenylalanine or tryptophan. A D gene is named only where the DNA matches it firmly. The size field is filled for only some rows; it gives once, few, many or a size class.

>TRBJ1-4|-|-|TRBV2
CASRRGRNEKLFF
TGTGCCAGCCGGCGGGGGCGTAATGAAAAACTGTTTTTT
>TRBJ2-2|-|TRBD1|TRBV6-5
CASTQGADTGELFF
TGTGCCAGCACACAGGGGGCGGATACCGGGGAGCTGTTTTTT
>TRBJ1-3|-|-|TRBV9
CASSPLGSSGNTIYF
TGTGCCAGCAGCCCCTTGGGCAGCTCTGGAAACACCATATATTTT
>TRBJ1-1|-|TRBD1|TRBV28
CASSNPFSTGGSTEAFF
TGTGCCAGCAGTAACCCCTTTTCTACAGGGGGAAGTACTGAAGCTTTCTTT
>TRBJ2-7|-|TRBD2|TRBV24-1
CATSDPLAGGPDEQYF
TGTGCCACCAGTGATCCTCTAGCGGGAGGGCCGGACGAGCAGTACTTC
>TRBJ2-7|-|-|TRBV15
CATSSSLEAWTYEQYF
TGTGCCACCAGCAGTTCCCTCGAGGCTTGGACCTACGAGCAGTACTTC
>TRBJ2-1|medium-sized|-|TRBV5-5
CASSLYSRVVFYNEQFF
TGTGCCAGCAGCCTGTATAGCAGGGTGGTGTTTTACAATGAGCAGTTCTTC
>TRBJ1-1|-|-|TRBV9
CASSVAAHMNTEAFF
TGTGCCAGCAGCGTTGCAGCACACATGAACACTGAAGCTTTCTTT
>TRBJ2-2|-|-|TRBV6-5
CASSPTGTNTGELFF
TGTGCCAGCAGTCCCACAGGGACTAACACCGGGGAGCTGTTTTTT
>TRBJ2-3|once|-|TRBV7-2
CASSFPGTDTQYF
TGTGCCAGCAGCTTTCCGGGCACAGATACGCAGTATTTT
>TRBJ2-7|-|TRBD1|TRBV3-1/TRBV3-2
CASSQAGTGGHKQYF
TGTGCCAGCAGCCAAGCCGGGACAGGGGGCCATAAGCAGTACTTC
>TRBJ1-4|-|TRBD1|TRBV7-2
CASSFAGTGVEKLFF
TGTGCCAGCAGCTTTGCCGGGACAGGGGTTGAAAAACTGTTTTTT
>TRBJ2-1|-|-|TRBV11-3
CASSLERGEQFF
TGTGCCAGCAGCTTAGAAAGAGGTGAGCAGTTCTTC
>TRBJ2-1|-|-|TRBV4-1
CASTPDYDEQFF
TGCGCCAGCACCCCTGACTACGATGAGCAGTTCTTC
>TRBJ1-6|-|-|TRBV25-1
CASSGGARGDSPLHF
TGTGCCAGCAGTGGCGGAGCCCGAGGAGATTCACCCCTCCACTTT
>TRBJ2-3|few|TRBD1|TRBV29-1
CSVRQGQNTQYF
TGCAGCGTCCGACAGGGTCAAAATACGCAGTATTTT
>TRBJ1-1|-|-|TRBV5-1
CASSMDRNTEAFF
TGCGCCAGCAGCATGGACAGGAACACTGAAGCTTTCTTT
>TRBJ2-3|-|-|TRBV6-6
CASHPLGTDTQYF
TGTGCCAGCCATCCCTTGGGAACAGATACGCAGTATTTT
>TRBJ1-4|-|-|TRBV12-5
CASGSAGPPFLWEKLFF
TGTGCTAGTGGTTCCGCCGGGCCCCCATTTCTTTGGGAAAAACTGTTTTTT
>TRBJ1-3|-|TRBD1|TRBV4-3
CATARSRDTGTAGNTIYF
TGCGCCACCGCTCGGTCCCGGGATACAGGGACAGCTGGAAACACCATATATTTT
>TRBJ2-1|-|-|TRBV7-9
CASTLGRLGFSEQFF
TGTGCCAGCACCCTCGGGAGATTGGGGTTCAGTGAGCAGTTCTTC
>TRBJ1-5|-|-|TRBV5-6
CASSLFGSSSNQPQHF
TGTGCCAGCAGCTTGTTCGGGAGCAGCTCAAATCAGCCCCAGCATTTT
>TRBJ2-7|-|-|TRBV21-1
CASRKQRNYEQYF
TGTGCCAGCAGAAAACAGAGAAACTACGAGCAGTACTTC
>TRBJ2-5|-|TRBD2|TRBV11-2
CASSLEAGGSETQYF
TGTGCCAGCAGCTTAGAGGCGGGAGGGTCAGAGACCCAGTACTTC
>TRBJ1-1|once|-|TRBV5-5
CASIIGGANTEAFF
TGTGCCAGCATCATCGGAGGAGCGAACACTGAAGCTTTCTTT
>TRBJ2-3|-|TRBD2|TRBV4-2
CASSLSSGRGTDTQYF
TGTGCCAGCAGCCTTTCTAGCGGGCGAGGCACAGATACGCAGTATTTT
>TRBJ1-1|-|-|TRBV5-1
CASSLRGGGNTEAFF
TGCGCCAGCAGCTTGAGGGGAGGAGGAAACACTGAAGCTTTCTTT
>TRBJ1-5|-|-|TRBV6-2/TRBV6-3
CASRPSPNQPQHF
TGTGCCAGCAGGCCTTCCCCCAATCAGCCCCAGCATTTT
>TRBJ2-4|-|-|TRBV9
CASSVGGGKNIQYF
TGTGCCAGCAGCGTAGGTGGTGGCAAAAACATTCAGTACTTC
>TRBJ1-2|-|-|TRBV4-3
CASSRQGFSGYTF
TGCGCCAGCAGCCGGCAGGGTTTCTCTGGCTACACCTTC
>TRBJ2-3|-|TRBD2|TRBV27
CASRVAGVGDTQYF
TGTGCCAGCAGAGTAGCGGGGGTGGGAGATACGCAGTATTTT
>TRBJ1-5|-|-|TRBV25-1
CASSGERSNQPQHF
TGTGCCAGCAGCGGTGAAAGGAGCAATCAGCCCCAGCATTTT
>TRBJ1-4|-|TRBD1|TRBV28
CASSSGQGATNEKLFF
TGTGCCAGCAGTTCGGGACAGGGAGCAACTAATGAAAAACTGTTTTTT
>TRBJ2-3|many|TRBD1|TRBV10-1
CASSELAQGVGTDTQYF
TGCGCCAGCAGTGAGTTAGCCCAGGGGGTGGGCACAGATACGCAGTATTTT
>TRBJ1-2|-|-|TRBV28
CASSYNGDGGYGYTF
TGTGCCAGCAGTTACAACGGGGACGGGGGCTATGGCTACACCTTC
>TRBJ2-1|-|TRBD1|TRBV5-1
CASNHGTGGYNEQFF
TGCGCCAGCAACCACGGGACAGGGGGTTACAATGAGCAGTTCTTC
>TRBJ1-1|-|-|TRBV12-3/TRBV12-4
CASSYGTEAFF
TGTGCCAGCAGTTATGGTACTGAAGCTTTCTTT
>TRBJ1-5|-|-|TRBV4-1
CASSQAFPDNQPQHF
TGCGCCAGCAGCCAAGCCTTCCCAGACAATCAGCCCCAGCATTTT
>TRBJ1-1|-|-|TRBV5-1
CASSLGGDTEAFF
TGCGCCAGCAGCTTGGGGGGTGACACTGAAGCTTTCTTT
>TRBJ1-5|-|TRBD1|TRBV9
CASSATGASNQPQHF
TGTGCCAGCAGCGCGACAGGGGCCAGCAATCAGCCCCAGCATTTT
>TRBJ2-3|-|-|TRBV6-5
CASSYQGATQYF
TGTGCCAGCTCCTACCAGGGTGCTACGCAGTATTTT
>TRBJ1-3|-|TRBD1|TRBV4-3
CASSLYRGEISRGNTIYF
TGCGCCAGCAGCCTTTACAGGGGAGAGATTTCTCGTGGAAACACCATATATTTT
>TRBJ2-1|-|-|TRBV11-2
CASSLADDEQFF
TGTGCCAGCAGCTTAGCTGACGATGAGCAGTTCTTC
>TRBJ2-7|-|-|TRBV4-2
CASSSQGGYEQYF
TGTGCCAGCAGCAGTCAGGGAGGCTACGAGCAGTACTTC
>TRBJ2-7|-|-|TRBV4-3
CASSRSLDYEQYF
TGCGCCAGCAGCCGCTCATTAGACTACGAGCAGTACTTC
>TRBJ1-5|few|TRBD1|TRBV16
CASSFDRVGQPQHF
TGTGCCAGCAGTTTCGACAGGGTTGGCCAGCCCCAGCATTTT
>TRBJ2-1|many|-|TRBV24-1
CATSGAYEQFF
TGTGCCACCAGTGGGGCTTATGAGCAGTTCTTC
>TRBJ2-7|-|-|TRBV7-2
CASSSTQYEQYF
TGTGCCAGCAGCTCGACCCAGTACGAGCAGTACTTC
>TRBJ2-5|-|-|TRBV4-3
CASSPGLGERITQYF
TGCGCCAGCAGCCCAGGGTTAGGGGAGAGGATAACCCAGTACTTC
>TRBJ1-2|-|-|TRBV4-3
CASSQDERGGRGYTF
TGCGCCAGCAGCCAAGATGAGAGGGGAGGTCGTGGCTACACCTTC
>TRBJ2-3|-|TRBD2|TRBV5-1
CASSLAVAGAGTQYF
TGCGCCAGCAGCTTGGCAGTAGCGGGAGCGGGAACGCAGTATTTT
>TRBJ1-2|-|-|TRBV4-3
CASSQTFDRSYGYTF
TGCGCCAGCAGCCAAACCTTTGACCGTTCCTATGGCTACACCTTC
>TRBJ2-2|-|TRBD2|TRBV7-3
CASSLQSGRAAGELFF
TGTGCCAGCAGCTTACAAAGCGGGAGGGCCGCCGGGGAGCTGTTTTTT
>TRBJ2-7|-|-|TRBV4-1
CASSGPGSYEQYF
TGCGCCAGCAGCGGACCCGGGTCCTACGAGCAGTACTTC
>TRBJ2-3|-|TRBD2|TRBV6-1
CASSEQGLAGLDTQYF
TGTGCCAGCAGTGAACAGGGACTAGCGGGTCTAGATACGCAGTATTTT